The source of this T cell receptor (beta chain) is a study of Graves' ophthalmopathy and Graves' hyperthyroidism. In the case of this clonotype: A much larger clone lies a single base off, so this may be a read error.

Excluded were patients with other autoimmune diseases, uncontrolled infections, pregnancy or lactation. The authors isolated PBMCs from around 9.8 ml of fresh peripheral blood. There are 13 residues in the CDR3. From germline, CDR1 is SGHRS and CDR2 YFSETQ. Trimming pared 5 bases from V and 11 bases from J, leaving 19 bases between. RNA transcripts yielded amplified TCR beta CDR3 regions. Investigators did first-round RT-PCR with HTBI primers, then second-round multiplex PCR. In TCRdb, the multiplex PCR reads were re-called with MiXCR into one record per CDR3 protein. Of fewer than 600,000 distinct CDR3 sequences listed, roughly 14% were seen once; the top ten hold over 8%.

The sequence was obtained from a woman under 40 with Graves' ophthalmopathy. Sequencing input: blood. V is TRBV5-1 and J is TRBJ2-5; D may be TRBD2 (6 bases). Here the CDR3 reads CASRRLVEEEQYF. The CDR3 coding sequence is TGCGCCAGCAGGAGACTAGTTGAGGAGGAGCAGTACTTC.